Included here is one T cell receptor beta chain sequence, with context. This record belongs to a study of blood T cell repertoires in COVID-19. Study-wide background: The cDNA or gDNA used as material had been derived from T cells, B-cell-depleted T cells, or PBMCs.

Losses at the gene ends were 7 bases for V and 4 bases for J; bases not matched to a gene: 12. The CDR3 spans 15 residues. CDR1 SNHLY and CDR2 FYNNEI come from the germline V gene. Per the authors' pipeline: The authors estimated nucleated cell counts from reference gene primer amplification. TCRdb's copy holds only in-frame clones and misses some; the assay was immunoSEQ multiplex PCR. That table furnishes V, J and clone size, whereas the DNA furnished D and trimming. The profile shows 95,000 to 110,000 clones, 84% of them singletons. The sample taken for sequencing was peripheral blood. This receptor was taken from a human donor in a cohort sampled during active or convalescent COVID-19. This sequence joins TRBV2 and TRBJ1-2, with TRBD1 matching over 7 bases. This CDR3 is CASTPGRGRGYGYTF. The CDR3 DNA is TGTGCCAGCACCCCGGGTAGGGGGCGCGGCTATGGCTACACCTTC.